This TCR beta chain was found in a study of shared clonotypes between healthy human individuals. Cells designated naive CD8 were CD45RO-negative and were positively selected for CCR7, with terminally differentiated effector memory CD45RA+ cells excluded. Nashville, Tennessee was home to all donors, who were Caucasian adults. CDR1 is MDHEN and CDR2 is SYDVKM in the germline V gene. There are 14 residues in the CDR3. The V and J ends lost 3 bases and 5 bases respectively, with 13 bases between them. DNA at 200 ng, roughly 30,000 T cell genomes, went into sorted-subset replicate PCRs. The assay was immunoSEQ multiplex PCR, and TCRdb's table has in-frame clones only and misses some. In the table there are about 580,000 clones, roughly 98% of which are singletons.

The sequence was collected from a man aged 25-45 years in good health. The gene calls are TRBV28 and TRBJ1-2; D unclear. The sample was naive CD8+ T cells sorted from blood. The CDR3 DNA reads TGTGCCAGCAGTTTCCCGGTAATGAAGTATGGCTACACCTTC. Translating it yields CASSFPVMKYGYTF.